The clone carrying this T cell receptor beta chain was seen at least ten times. It was during active infection that Seattle patients were enrolled and then longitudinally followed. In the authors' workflow: Amplifying reference gene primers gave estimates of nucleated cell counts. Data came from immunoSEQ multiplex PCR; TCRdb stores just in-frame clones and leaves some out. V, J and clone size were drawn from that table, and D and trimming were deduced from the DNA. The sample includes roughly 60,000 clones, about 91% of them seen just once. These data originate in a study of blood T cell repertoires in COVID-19. Across the study: Samples taken during acute and convalescent COVID-19 were collected in the United States, Italy and Spain. The analysed material was cDNA or gDNA that came from T cells, B-cell-depleted T cells, or PBMCs.

V was clipped by 5 bases and J by 4 bases, with 16 bases between them. There are 15 residues in the CDR3. CDR1 is SGHNT, CDR2 YYREEE, per germline (reference sequence). The TCR comes from a man aged 35 to 55 with COVID-19, enrolled during active disease. The chain uses TRBV5-4 and TRBJ2-1; weak D call: TRBD2 (6 bases). Sequencing input: peripheral blood. The CDR3 DNA sequence: TGTGCCAGCAGTCGGGACCTGGGGACTTACAATGAGCAGTTCTTC. Translated, it gives CASSRDLGTYNEQFF.